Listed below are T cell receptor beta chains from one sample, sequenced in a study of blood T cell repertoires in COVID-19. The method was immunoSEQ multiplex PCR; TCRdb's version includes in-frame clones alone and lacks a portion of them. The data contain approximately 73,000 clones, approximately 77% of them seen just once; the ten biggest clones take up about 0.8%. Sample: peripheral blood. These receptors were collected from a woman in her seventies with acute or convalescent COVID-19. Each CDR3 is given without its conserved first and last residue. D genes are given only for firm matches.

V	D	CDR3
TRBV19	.	ASSGVLINSPLH
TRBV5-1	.	ASSLDRAADTQY
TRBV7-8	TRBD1	ASSTARGRKETQY
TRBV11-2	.	ASSLVRVYEQY
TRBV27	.	ASSLGGYGELF
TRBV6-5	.	ATGAAEPGYT
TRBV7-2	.	ASSPQVTGNTIY
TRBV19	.	ASSIGSVLISGNTIY
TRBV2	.	ASSLEGFGEEKLF
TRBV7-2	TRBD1	ASSLTGFSGYT
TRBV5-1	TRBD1	ASSWTGRGMNTEAF
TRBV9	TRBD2	ASSVSPSGTYEQY
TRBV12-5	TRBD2	ASGLFSGSGEQF
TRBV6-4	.	ASSESATNEKLF
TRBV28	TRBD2	ASSLGLAGGPYEQY
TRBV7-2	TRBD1	ASSLSRGQTGELF
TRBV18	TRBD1	ASSVGQGVNTDTQY
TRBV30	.	AWAPLDRTGNTIY
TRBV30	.	AWHRGLSYEQY
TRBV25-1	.	ASSEHRYNEKLF
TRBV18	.	ASSPPSLDGGNGYT
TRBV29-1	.	SVAGPNEKLF
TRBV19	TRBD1	ASNPRGEFYSNQPQH
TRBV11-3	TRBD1	ASSPWTGDTDTQY
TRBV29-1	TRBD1	SLRTGDTEAF
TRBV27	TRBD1	ASSAGTGANQPQH
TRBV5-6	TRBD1	ASSSWTGTIHEQY
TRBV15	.	ATSRDGSTGELF
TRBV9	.	ASSVAGRYNEQF
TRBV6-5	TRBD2	ASSPGASGNNEQF
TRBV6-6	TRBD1	ASRHTTGNYGYT
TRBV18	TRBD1	ASSPGTGASYEQY
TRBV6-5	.	ASSQTGQVGPQH
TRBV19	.	ASRELGNTIY
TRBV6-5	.	AIRHSGANVLT
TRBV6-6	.	ASSYPREIDTQY
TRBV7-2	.	ASSLDGRATDTQY
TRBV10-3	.	AISDRSQGNTEAF